Reported below is one T cell receptor (beta chain). Its antigen specificity is not known. Per-nucleotide qualities are absent, and no much larger clonotype sits a single base away. The CDR3, from cysteine to phenylalanine, totals 15 residues. The DNA shown is the 45-base CDR3, in frame from base 1. V is cut by 1 base and J by 8 bases, and the space between the germline ends is 15 bases. Via the germline V gene, CDR1 is MGHRA and CDR2 YSYEKL. The data derive from a study of T cell changes during pregnancy in multiple sclerosis (dated by TCRdb to 2018 to 2020). Context from the whole study: Changes in the T cell repertoire over the course of pregnancy were examined in this study in women with multiple sclerosis.

Libraries were built with the immunoSEQ multiplex PCR assay. Not all clones reach the TCRdb copy of this immuneACCESS table, which keeps in-frame sequences only. Checked studies attribute under half of the gap to unresolved V genes and leave the rest unexplained. This sample gives tens of thousands of clones in total; approximately 92% of them show up just once. The ten largest clones capture less than 0.75% of the sample. The sequence joins TRBV4-1 to TRBJ2-1, with a weak D call of TRBD2 (5 bases match). This receptor was identified in a female donor in good health, enrolled as a control in a pregnancy study. The specimen comprised peripheral blood, sampled in the second trimester of pregnancy. The nucleotide sequence is TGCGCCAGCAGCCAAGTGGTGAGTGCCGGGGATGAGCAGTTCTTC. Translated, this gives CASSQVVSAGDEQFF.